These 9 T cell receptor beta chains share one sample of origin, sequenced in a study of OX40 agonist ivuxolimab in advanced cancers. Here immunoSEQ multiplex PCR was the method, and the copy in TCRdb shows in-frame clones only, minus some. The profile covers about 41,000 clones, with about 87% appearing a single time and about a third taken by the ten largest. Here the sequenced sample was CD4+ or CD8+ T cells sorted from blood, taken in a trial of the OX40 agonist ivuxolimab. These receptors were obtained from an adult with an advanced solid tumor such as melanoma, head and neck, liver or kidney cancer.

The gene calls are TRBV28 and TRBJ1-1; D is uncertain. The V end was cut by 3 bases, the J end by 5 bases, with 4 bases between. Per the germline V gene, CDR1 is MDHEN and CDR2 is SYDVKM. The CDR3 loop spans 11 amino acids. Here the CDR3 reads CASSFMTEAFF. Written as DNA, the CDR3 is TGTGCCAGCAGTTTTATGACTGAAGCTTTCTTT.

The chain links TRBV5-1 to TRBJ2-7; 8 bases fit TRBD1. Germline-derived CDR1 and CDR2 are SGHRS and YFSETQ. Trimming cost V 4 bases and J 3 bases; bases outside gene matches: 3. This CDR3 contains 13 residues. DNA of the CDR3: TGCGCCAGCAGCAGGGACAGGAACTACGAGCAGTACTTC. It specifies CASSRDRNYEQYF.

The V and J genes are TRBV19 and TRBJ2-3; 9 bases align to TRBD2. Losses at the gene ends were 3 bases for V and 2 bases for J; bases not matched to a gene: 3. Germline loops: CDR1 LNHDA, CDR2 SQIVND (reference sequence). The CDR3 has 15 residues. CDR3 sequence (DNA): TGTGCCAGTAGTATGCGCGGGGGGGACACAGATACGCAGTATTTT. Amino acids: CASSMRGGDTDTQYF.

This clone was observed a few times. The chain recombines TRBV5-1 with TRBJ1-5, with a possible D match to TRBD1 (5 bases). Germline V gives CDR1 SGHRS, CDR2 YFSETQ. Trimming removed 1 base from V and 0 bases from J, with 8 bases in between. The CDR3 is made up of 15 amino acids. The CDR3 protein is CASSLQGYSNQPQHF. The CDR3 DNA follows: TGCGCCAGCAGCTTGCAGGGTTATAGCAATCAGCCCCAGCATTTT.

The chain has TRBV6-5 and TRBJ2-7, with D perhaps being TRBD1 or TRBD2 (5 bases each). The V end was cut by 6 bases, the J end by 2 bases, with 11 bases between. There are 13 residues in the CDR3. Germline V gives CDR1 MNHEY, CDR2 SVGAGI. The CDR3 loop reads CASSPRDPYEQYF. Written as DNA, the CDR3 is TGTGCCAGCAGCCCCCGGGACCCCTACGAGCAGTACTTC.

This chain uses TRBV10-3 with TRBJ2-1; 7 bases are a match to TRBD2. The CDR3 covers 15 residues. CDR1 is ENHRY and CDR2 is SYGVKD in the germline V gene. V lost 7 bases and J lost 8; bases outside the gene matches: 14. The CDR3 spells CAITHSGGSDYEQFF. CDR3 in DNA: TGTGCCATCACCCACTCGGGAGGAAGTGATTATGAGCAGTTCTTC.

The V call is TRBV28, the J call TRBJ2-7; unclear D gene. V dropped 2 bases and J dropped 7 bases, with 12 bases sitting between them. This CDR3 comprises 13 residues. Germline values: CDR1 MDHEN, CDR2 SYDVKM. The CDR3 region has the DNA TGTGCCAGCAGTTTAGAAGGAGAAGGGGAGCAGTACTTC. Encoded protein: CASSLEGEGEQYF.

CDR3 DNA: TGTGCCAGTAATGACAGGGGGAGCATAGCAGGGGAAAAACTGTTTTTT. This translates into CASNDRGSIAGEKLFF. The chain is built from TRBV19 and TRBJ1-4; TRBD1 matches at 9 bases. The CDR3 has 16 residues. Unmatched junction bases numbered 14, after V lost 7 bases and J lost 8 bases. Germline V gene sequence: CDR1 LNHDA, CDR2 SQIVND (reference sequence).

The chain links TRBV30 to TRBJ2-3; the match to TRBD2 covers 7 bases. V gave up 5 bases and J gave up 2 bases; unmatched junction bases: 7. From germline, CDR1 is GTSNPN and CDR2 SVGIG (reference sequence). The CDR3 covers 14 residues. Here the CDR3 DNA reads TGTGCCTGGTCCGGGCGGGGGACCACAGATACGCAGTATTTT. Translated, it gives CAWSGRGTTDTQYF.